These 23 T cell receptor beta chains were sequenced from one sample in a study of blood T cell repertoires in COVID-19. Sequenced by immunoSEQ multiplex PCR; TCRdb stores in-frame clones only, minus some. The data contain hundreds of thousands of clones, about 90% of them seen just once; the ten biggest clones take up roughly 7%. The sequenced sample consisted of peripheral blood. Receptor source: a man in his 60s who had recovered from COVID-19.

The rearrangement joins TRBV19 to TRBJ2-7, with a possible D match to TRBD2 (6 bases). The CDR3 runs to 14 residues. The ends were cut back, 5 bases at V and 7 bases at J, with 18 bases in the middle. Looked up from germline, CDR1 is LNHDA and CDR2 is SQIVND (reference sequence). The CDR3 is CASSVSFKRGEQYF. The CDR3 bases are TGTGCCAGTAGTGTATCTTTTAAACGGGGGGAGCAGTACTTC.

CDR3 sequence: CASSQGLGTGETEAFF. For the CDR3, the DNA is TGTGCCAGCAGCCAAGGTCTTGGGACAGGGGAAACTGAAGCTTTCTTT. This chain links TRBV4-2 with TRBJ1-1; 10 nucleotides match TRBD1. The CDR3 loop spans 16 amino acids. Germline V CDR1 and CDR2: LGHNA, YNFKEQ. Germline trimming cut 1 base from V and 5 bases from J; bases unmatched to any gene: 7.

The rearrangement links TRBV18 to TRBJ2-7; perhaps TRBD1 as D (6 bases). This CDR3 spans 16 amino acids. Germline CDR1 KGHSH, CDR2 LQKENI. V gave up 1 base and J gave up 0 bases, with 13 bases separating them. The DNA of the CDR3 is TGTGCCAGCTCACCACAGACAGGCACCATCTCCTACGAGCAGTACTTC. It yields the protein CASSPQTGTISYEQYF.

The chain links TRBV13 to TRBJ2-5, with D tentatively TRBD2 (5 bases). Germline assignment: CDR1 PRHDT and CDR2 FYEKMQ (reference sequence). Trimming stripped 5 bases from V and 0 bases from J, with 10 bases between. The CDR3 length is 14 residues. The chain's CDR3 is CASSQRRDQETQYF. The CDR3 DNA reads TGTGCCAGCAGCCAACGGCGGGACCAAGAGACCCAGTACTTC.

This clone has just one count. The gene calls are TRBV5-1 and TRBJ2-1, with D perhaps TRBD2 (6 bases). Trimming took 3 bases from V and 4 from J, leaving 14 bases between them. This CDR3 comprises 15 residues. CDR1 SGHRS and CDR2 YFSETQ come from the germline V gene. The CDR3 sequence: CASSSGGFNYNEQFF. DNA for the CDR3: TGCGCCAGCAGCTCCGGGGGATTTAATTACAATGAGCAGTTCTTC.

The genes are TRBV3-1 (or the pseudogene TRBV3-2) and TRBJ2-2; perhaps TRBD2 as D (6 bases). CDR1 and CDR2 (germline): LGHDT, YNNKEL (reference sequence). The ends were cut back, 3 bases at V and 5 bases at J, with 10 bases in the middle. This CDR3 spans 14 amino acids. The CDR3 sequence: CASSQPGGTGELFF. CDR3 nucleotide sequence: TGTGCCAGCAGCCAGCCCGGGGGAACCGGGGAGCTGTTTTTT.

The CDR3 reads CASRNRDRARQPQHF. The CDR3 region has the DNA TGTGCCAGCAGGAACCGGGACAGGGCGCGGCAGCCCCAGCATTTT. The chain employs TRBV6-6 and TRBJ1-5, with 9 nucleotides matching TRBD1. The CDR3 length is 15 residues. Germline CDR1 MNHNY, CDR2 SVGAGI (reference sequence). V lost 6 bases and J lost 7; bases outside the gene matches: 10.

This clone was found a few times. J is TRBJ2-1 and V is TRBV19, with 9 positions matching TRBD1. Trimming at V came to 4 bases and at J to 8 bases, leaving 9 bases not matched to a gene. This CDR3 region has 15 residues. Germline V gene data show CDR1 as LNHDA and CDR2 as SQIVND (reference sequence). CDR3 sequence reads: CASSRGGTGIDEQFF. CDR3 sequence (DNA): TGTGCCAGTAGTAGAGGGGGGACAGGGATCGATGAGCAGTTCTTC.

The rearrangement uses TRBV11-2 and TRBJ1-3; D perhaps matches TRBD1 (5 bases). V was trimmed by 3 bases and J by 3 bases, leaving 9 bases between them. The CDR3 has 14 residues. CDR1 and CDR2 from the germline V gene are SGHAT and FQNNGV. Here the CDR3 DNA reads TGTGCCAGCAGCTTCCGGAGGGGTGGAAACACCATATATTTT. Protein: CASSFRRGGNTIYF.

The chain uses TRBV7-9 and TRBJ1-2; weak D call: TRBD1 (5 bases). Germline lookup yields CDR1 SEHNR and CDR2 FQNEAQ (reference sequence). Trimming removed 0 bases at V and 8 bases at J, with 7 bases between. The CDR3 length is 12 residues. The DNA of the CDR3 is TGTGCCAGCAGCTTAGCCAGGGAAGGCTACACCTTC. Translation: CASSLAREGYTF.

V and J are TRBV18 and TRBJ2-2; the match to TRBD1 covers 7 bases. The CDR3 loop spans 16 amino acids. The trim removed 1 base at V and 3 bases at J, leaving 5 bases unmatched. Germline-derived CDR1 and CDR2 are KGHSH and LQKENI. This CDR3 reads CASSPREQGYTGELFF. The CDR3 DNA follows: TGTGCCAGCTCACCACGGGAACAGGGGTACACCGGGGAGCTGTTTTTT.

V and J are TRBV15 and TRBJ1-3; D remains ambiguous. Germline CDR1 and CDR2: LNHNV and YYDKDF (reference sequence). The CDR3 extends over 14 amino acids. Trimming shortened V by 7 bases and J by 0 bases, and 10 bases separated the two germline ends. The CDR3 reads CATNEGNSGNTIYF. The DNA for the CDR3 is TGTGCCACCAACGAGGGAAACTCTGGAAACACCATATATTTT. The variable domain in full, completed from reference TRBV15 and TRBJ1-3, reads DAMVIQNPRYQVTQFGKPVTLSCSQTLNHNVMYWYQQKSSQAPKLLFHYYDKDFNNEADTPDNFQSRRPNTSFCFLDIRSPGLGDTAMYLCATNEGNSGNTIYFGEGSWLTVV.

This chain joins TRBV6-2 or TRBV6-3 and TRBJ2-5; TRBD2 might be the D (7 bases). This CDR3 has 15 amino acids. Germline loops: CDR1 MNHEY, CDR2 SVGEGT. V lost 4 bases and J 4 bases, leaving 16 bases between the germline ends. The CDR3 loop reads CASSFGGAGIETQYF. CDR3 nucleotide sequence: TGTGCCAGCAGTTTTGGGGGGGCTGGGATAGAGACCCAGTACTTC.

The CDR3 loop reads CASSLAGFGVSPLHF. DNA for the CDR3: TGTGCCAGCAGCTTGGCTGGGTTCGGGGTATCACCCCTCCACTTT. This sequence joins TRBV5-6 and TRBJ1-6; D ambiguous. The CDR3 consists of 15 residues. V lost 0 bases and J lost 10, with 14 bases in between. The V gene's germline CDR1 is SGHDT and CDR2 YYEEEE.

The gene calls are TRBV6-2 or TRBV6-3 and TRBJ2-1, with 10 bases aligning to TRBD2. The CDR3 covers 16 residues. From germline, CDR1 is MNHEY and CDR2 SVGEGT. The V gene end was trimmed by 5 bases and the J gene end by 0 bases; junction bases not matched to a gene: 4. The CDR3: CASSPIAGGSYNEQFF. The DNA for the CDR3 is TGTGCCAGCAGTCCAATAGCGGGGGGCTCCTACAATGAGCAGTTCTTC.

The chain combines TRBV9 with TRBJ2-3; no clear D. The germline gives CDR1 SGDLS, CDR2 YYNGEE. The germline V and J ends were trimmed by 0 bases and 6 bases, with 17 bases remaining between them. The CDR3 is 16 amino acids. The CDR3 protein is CASSVASGLRWDTQYF. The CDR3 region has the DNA TGTGCCAGCAGCGTAGCGTCTGGCCTCAGGTGGGATACGCAGTATTTT.

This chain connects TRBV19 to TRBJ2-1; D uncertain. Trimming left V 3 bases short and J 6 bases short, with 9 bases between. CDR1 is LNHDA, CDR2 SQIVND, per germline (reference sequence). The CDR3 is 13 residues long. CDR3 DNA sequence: TGTGCCAGTAGTATTAACGGTCTCAATGAGCAGTTCTTC. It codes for CASSINGLNEQFF.

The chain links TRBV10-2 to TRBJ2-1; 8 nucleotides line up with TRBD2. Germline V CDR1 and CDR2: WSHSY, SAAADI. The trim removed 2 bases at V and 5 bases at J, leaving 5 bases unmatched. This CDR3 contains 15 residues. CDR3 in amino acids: CASSETSGNDNEQFF. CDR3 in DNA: TGCGCCAGCAGTGAGACTAGCGGTAACGACAATGAGCAGTTCTTC.

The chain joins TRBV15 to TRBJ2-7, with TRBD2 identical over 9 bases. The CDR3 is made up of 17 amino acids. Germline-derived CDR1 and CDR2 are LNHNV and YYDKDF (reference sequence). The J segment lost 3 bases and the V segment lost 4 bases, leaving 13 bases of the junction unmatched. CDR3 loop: CATSTHSLAGPFYEQYV. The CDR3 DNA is TGTGCCACCAGCACTCACTCTCTAGCGGGACCCTTCTACGAGCAGTACGTC.

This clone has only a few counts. CDR3 nucleotides: TGTGCCAGTAGGAGGGGAGGTCCGGATTGGAATCAGCCCCAGCATTTT. Translated, it gives CASRRGGPDWNQPQHF. The V call is TRBV19, the J call TRBJ1-5; weak D call: TRBD1 (5 bases). From germline, CDR1 is LNHDA and CDR2 SQIVND (reference sequence). Trimming shortened V by 6 bases and J by 4 bases, and 19 bases separated the two germline ends. CDR3 size: 16 residues. Drawing the rest from reference TRBV19 and TRBJ1-5, the complete variable domain is DGGITQSPKYLFRKEGQNVTLSCEQNLNHDAMYWYRQDPGQGLRLIYYSQIVNDFQKGDIAEGYSVSREKKESFPLTVTSAQKNPTAFYLCASRRGGPDWNQPQHFGDGTRLSIL.

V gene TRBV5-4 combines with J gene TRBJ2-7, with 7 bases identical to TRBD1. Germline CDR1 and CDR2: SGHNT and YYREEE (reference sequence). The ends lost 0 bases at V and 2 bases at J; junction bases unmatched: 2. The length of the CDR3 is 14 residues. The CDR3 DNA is TGTGCCAGCAGCTTGGGACAGGGCCCCTACGAGCAGTACTTC. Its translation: CASSLGQGPYEQYF.

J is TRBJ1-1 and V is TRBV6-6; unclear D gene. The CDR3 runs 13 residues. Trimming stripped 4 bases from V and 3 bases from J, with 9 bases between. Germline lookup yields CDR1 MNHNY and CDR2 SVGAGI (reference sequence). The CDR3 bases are TGTGCCAGCAGTTCCCCGGGTCACACTGAAGCTTTCTTT. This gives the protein CASSSPGHTEAFF.

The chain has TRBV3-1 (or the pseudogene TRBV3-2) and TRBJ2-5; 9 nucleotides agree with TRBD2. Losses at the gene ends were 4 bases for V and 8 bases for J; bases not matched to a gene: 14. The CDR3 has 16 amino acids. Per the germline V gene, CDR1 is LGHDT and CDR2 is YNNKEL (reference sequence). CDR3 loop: CASSPSGAGGLGTQYF. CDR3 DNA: TGTGCCAGCAGCCCTAGCGGGGCGGGGGGGCTCGGAACCCAGTACTTC.